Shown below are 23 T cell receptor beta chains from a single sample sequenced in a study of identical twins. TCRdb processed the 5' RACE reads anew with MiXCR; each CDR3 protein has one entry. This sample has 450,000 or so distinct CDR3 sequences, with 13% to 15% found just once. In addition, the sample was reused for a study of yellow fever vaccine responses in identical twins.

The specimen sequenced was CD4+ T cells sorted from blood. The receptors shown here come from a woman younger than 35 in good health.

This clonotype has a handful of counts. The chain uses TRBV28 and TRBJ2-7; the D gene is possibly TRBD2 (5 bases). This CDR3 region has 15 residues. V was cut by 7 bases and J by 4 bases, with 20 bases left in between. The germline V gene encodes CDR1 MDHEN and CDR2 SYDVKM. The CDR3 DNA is TGTGCCAGCACCCTGACCGGGCGACTACTTTACGAGCAGTACTTC. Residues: CASTLTGRLLYEQYF.

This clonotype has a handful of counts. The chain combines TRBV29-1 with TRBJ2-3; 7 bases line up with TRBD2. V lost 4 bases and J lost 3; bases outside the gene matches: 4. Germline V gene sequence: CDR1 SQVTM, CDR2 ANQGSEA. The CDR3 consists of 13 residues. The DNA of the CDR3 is TGCAGCGTTGGGGAGGGGAGTACAGATACGCAGTATTTT. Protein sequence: CSVGEGSTDTQYF.

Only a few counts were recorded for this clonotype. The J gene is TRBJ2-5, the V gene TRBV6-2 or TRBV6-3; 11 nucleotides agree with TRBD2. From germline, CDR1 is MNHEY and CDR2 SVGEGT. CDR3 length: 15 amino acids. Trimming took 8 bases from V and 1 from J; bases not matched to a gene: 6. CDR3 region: CASGQGLAAQETQYF. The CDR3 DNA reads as TGTGCCAGCGGCCAGGGACTAGCGGCCCAAGAGACCCAGTACTTC.

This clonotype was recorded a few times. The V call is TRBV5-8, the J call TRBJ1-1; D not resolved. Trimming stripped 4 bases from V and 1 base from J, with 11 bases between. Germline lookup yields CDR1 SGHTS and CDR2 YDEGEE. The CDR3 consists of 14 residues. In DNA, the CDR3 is TGTGCCAGCAGCCGTGGGAACGGGAACACTGAAGCTTTCTTT. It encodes CASSRGNGNTEAFF.

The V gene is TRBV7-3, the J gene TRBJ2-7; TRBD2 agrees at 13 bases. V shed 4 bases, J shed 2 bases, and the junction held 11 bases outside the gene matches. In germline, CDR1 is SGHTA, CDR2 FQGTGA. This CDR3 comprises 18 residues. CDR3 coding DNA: TGTGCCAGCAGCTCATGGACTAGCGGGGGCCCTATTCCCTACGAGCAGTACTTC. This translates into CASSSWTSGGPIPYEQYF.

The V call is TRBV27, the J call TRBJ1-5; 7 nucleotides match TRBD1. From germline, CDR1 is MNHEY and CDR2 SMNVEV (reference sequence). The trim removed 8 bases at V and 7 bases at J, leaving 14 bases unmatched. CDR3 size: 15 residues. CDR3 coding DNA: TGTGCCAGCTCGCCAGACAGGGTAAGCGGACAGCCCCAGCATTTT. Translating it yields CASSPDRVSGQPQHF.

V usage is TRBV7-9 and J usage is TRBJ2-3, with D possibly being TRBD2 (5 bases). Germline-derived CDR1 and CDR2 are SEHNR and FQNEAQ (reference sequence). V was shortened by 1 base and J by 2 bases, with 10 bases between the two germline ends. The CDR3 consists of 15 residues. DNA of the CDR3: TGTGCCAGCAGCTTAGTCGGGAAAACCACAGATACGCAGTATTTT. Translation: CASSLVGKTTDTQYF.

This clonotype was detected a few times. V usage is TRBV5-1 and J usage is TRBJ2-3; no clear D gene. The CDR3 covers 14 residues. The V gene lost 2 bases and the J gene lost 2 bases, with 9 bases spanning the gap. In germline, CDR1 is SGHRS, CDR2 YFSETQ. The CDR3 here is CASSFESHTDTQYF. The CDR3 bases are TGCGCCAGCAGCTTCGAGTCTCACACAGATACGCAGTATTTT.

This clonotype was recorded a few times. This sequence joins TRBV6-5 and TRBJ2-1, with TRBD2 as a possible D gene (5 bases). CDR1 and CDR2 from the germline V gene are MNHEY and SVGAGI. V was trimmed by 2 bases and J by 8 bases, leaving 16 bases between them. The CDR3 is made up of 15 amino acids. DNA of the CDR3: TGTGCCAGCAGTTACGTGGGTGGAGGACGAGATGAGCAGTTCTTC. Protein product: CASSYVGGGRDEQFF.

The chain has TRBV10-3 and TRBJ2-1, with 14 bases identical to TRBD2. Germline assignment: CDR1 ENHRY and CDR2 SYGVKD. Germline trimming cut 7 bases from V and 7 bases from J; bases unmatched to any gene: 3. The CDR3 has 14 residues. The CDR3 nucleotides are TGTGCCATCATGACTAGCGGGGGGGCTAATGAGCAGTTCTTC. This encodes CAIMTSGGANEQFF.

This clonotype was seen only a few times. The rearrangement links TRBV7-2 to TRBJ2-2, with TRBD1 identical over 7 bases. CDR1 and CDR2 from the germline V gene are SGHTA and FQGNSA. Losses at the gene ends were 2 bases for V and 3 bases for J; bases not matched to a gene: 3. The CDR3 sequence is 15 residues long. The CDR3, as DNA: TGTGCCAGCAGCTTAAGGGGGCTTCACACCGGGGAGCTGTTTTTT. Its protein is CASSLRGLHTGELFF.

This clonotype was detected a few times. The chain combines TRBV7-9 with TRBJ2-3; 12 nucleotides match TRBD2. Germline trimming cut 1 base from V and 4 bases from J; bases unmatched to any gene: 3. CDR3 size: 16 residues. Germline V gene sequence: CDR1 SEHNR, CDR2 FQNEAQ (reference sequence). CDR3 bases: TGTGCCAGCAGCTTAGGAGGACTAGCGGGGTCAGATACGCAGTATTTT. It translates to CASSLGGLAGSDTQYF.

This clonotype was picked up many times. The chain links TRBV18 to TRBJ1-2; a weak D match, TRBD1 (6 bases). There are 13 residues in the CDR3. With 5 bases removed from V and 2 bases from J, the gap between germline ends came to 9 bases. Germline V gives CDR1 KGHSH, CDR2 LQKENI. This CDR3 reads CASSTDRNYGYTF. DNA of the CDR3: TGTGCCAGCTCAACAGACAGGAACTATGGCTACACCTTC.

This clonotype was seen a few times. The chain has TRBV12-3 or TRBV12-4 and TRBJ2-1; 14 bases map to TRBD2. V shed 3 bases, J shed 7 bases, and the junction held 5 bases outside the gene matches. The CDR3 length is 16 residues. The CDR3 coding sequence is TGTGCCAGCAGTTTGTTTGGGACTAGCGGGAGTAATGAGCAGTTCTTC. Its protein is CASSLFGTSGSNEQFF.

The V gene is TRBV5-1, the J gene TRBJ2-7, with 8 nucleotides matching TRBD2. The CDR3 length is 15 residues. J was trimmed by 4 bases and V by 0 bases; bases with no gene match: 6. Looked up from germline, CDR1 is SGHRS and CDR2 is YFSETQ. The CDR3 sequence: CASSLESSGLYEQYF. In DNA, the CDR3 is TGCGCCAGCAGCTTGGAGTCTAGCGGGCTATACGAGCAGTACTTC.

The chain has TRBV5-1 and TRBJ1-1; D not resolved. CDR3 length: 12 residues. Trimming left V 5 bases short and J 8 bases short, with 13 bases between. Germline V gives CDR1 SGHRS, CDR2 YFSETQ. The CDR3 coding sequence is TGCGCCAGCAGTCCAGACGGGCCAGAAGCTTTCTTT. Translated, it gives CASSPDGPEAFF. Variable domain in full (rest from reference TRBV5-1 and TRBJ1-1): KAGVTQTPRYLIKTRGQQVTLSCSPISGHRSVSWYQQTPGQGLQFLFEYFSETQRNKGNFPGRFSGRQFSNSRSEMNVSTLELGDSALYLCASSPDGPEAFFGQGTRLTVV.

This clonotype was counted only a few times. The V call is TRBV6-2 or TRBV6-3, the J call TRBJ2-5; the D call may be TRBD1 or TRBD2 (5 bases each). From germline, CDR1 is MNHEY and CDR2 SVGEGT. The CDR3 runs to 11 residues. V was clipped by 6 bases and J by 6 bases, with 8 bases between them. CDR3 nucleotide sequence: TGTGCCAGCAGCTCGGGGCAGACCCAGTACTTC. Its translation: CASSSGQTQYF.

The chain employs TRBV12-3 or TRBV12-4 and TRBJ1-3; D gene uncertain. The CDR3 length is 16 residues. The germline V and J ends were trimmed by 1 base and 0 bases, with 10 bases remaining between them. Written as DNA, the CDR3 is TGTGCCAGCAGTTTAGGTAGTCAACACTCTGGAAACACCATATATTTT. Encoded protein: CASSLGSQHSGNTIYF.

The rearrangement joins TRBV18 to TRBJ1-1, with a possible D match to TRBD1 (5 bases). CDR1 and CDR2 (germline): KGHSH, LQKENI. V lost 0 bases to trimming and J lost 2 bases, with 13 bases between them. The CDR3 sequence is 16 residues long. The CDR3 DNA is TGTGCCAGCTCACCACCGAACAGGAAAACAAACACTGAAGCTTTCTTT. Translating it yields CASSPPNRKTNTEAFF.

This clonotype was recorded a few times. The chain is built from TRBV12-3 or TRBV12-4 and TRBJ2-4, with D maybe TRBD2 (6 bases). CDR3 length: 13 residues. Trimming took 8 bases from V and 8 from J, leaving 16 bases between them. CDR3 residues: CASRRGGLDIQYF. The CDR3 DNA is TGTGCCAGCCGGCGAGGAGGGTTGGACATTCAGTACTTC.

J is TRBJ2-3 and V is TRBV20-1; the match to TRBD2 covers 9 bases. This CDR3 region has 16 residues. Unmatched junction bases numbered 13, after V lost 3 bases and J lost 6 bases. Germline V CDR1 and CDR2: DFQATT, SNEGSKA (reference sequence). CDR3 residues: CSARPSRLAVLDTQYF. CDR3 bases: TGCAGTGCTAGGCCCTCCCGACTAGCGGTTCTGGATACGCAGTATTTT.

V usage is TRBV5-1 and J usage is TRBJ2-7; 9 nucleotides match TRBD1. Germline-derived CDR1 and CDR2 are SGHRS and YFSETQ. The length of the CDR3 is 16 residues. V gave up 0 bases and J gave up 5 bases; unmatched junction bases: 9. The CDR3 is CASSLESWDRVHEQYF. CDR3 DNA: TGCGCCAGCAGCTTGGAAAGTTGGGACAGGGTCCACGAGCAGTACTTC.

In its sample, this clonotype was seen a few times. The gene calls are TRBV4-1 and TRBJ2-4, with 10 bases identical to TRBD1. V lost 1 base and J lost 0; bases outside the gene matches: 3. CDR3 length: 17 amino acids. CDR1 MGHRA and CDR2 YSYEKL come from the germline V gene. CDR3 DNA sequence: TGCGCCAGCAGCCAAGTAGGGACAGGGGTAGCCAAAAACATTCAGTACTTC. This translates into CASSQVGTGVAKNIQYF.